The next 9 T cell receptor beta chains were all read from a single sample in a study of T cell responses to AZD1222 COVID-19 vaccine. Some clones are missing from TCRdb's copy, which holds only in-frame ones; the method was immunoSEQ multiplex PCR. The sample includes 60,000 to 65,000 clones, roughly 84% of them seen just once. The sample in question was peripheral blood, obtained on day 0 of AZD1222 vaccination. These receptor sequences come from an adult in good health.

The chain employs TRBV7-2 and TRBJ2-1, with a tentative D call TRBD2 (6 bases). This CDR3 region has 12 residues. Germline V gives CDR1 SGHTA, CDR2 FQGNSA. Trimming pared 0 bases from V and 9 bases from J, leaving 6 bases between. The CDR3 DNA reads TGTGCCAGCAGCTTAGCGCGGGGTGAGCAGTTCTTC. It specifies CASSLARGEQFF.

This sequence joins TRBV9 and TRBJ2-2; D gene uncertain. CDR1 is SGDLS, CDR2 YYNGEE, per germline. This CDR3 is 16 amino acids long. Trimming left V 0 bases short and J 7 bases short, with 16 bases between. CDR3 amino acids: CASSVAPTRVGGELFF. The CDR3 DNA follows: TGTGCCAGCAGCGTAGCTCCTACAAGGGTCGGCGGGGAGCTGTTTTTT.

The genes are TRBV19 and TRBJ1-5, with 7 bases fitting TRBD1. This CDR3 comprises 13 residues. CDR1 is LNHDA, CDR2 SQIVND, per germline (reference sequence). J gave up 10 bases and V 4 bases, and 7 bases lay outside the gene matches. CDR3 sequence reads: CASSTSTGRPQHF. DNA of the CDR3: TGTGCCAGTAGTACCTCGACAGGGAGACCCCAGCATTTT.

A word on this clone: Being one base from a much bigger clone, this may be a read error. This chain links TRBV4-2 with TRBJ2-7; 8 nucleotides line up with TRBD1. V lost 11 bases, J lost 4 bases, and 25 bases stayed unmatched. Germline values: CDR1 LGHNA, CDR2 YNFKEQ. The CDR3 runs to 18 residues. DNA for the CDR3: TGTGCCCGCACCCACGACGACTGGGGGACAGGCAAACCTTACGAGCAGTACTTC. This translates into CARTHDDWGTGKPYEQYF.

The chain joins TRBV10-2 to TRBJ1-5; TRBD1 agrees at 8 bases. The CDR3 extends over 13 amino acids. The junction had 5 bases not matched to a gene; V was cut back by 6 bases and J by 7 bases. Germline lookup yields CDR1 WSHSY and CDR2 SAAADI. The CDR3 nucleotides read TGCGCCAGCAGAGACAGGGGTTGGCAGCCCCAGCATTTT. Its translation: CASRDRGWQPQHF.

The chain joins TRBV5-1 to TRBJ1-2; 7 bases map to TRBD1. The CDR3 loop spans 14 amino acids. The V and J ends lost 0 bases and 6 bases, in that order; junction bases with no gene match: 5. Per germline, CDR1 SGHRS and CDR2 YFSETQ. CDR3 in DNA: TGCGCCAGCAGCTTGGCCCAGGGGGAGCATGGCTACACCTTC. It yields the protein CASSLAQGEHGYTF.

The chain links TRBV5-4 to TRBJ1-1; D not resolved. This CDR3 comprises 15 residues. Trimming pared 5 bases from V and 4 bases from J, leaving 18 bases between. CDR1 and CDR2 (germline): SGHNT, YYREEE (reference sequence). This chain's CDR3 is CASRFGSAGTTEAFF. CDR3 DNA sequence: TGTGCCAGCAGATTTGGTTCGGCGGGAACCACTGAAGCTTTCTTT.

The chain uses TRBV7-8 and TRBJ2-3; 8 nucleotides line up with TRBD2. Looked up from germline, CDR1 is SGHVS and CDR2 is FQNEAQ. This CDR3 is 18 amino acids long. J lost 2 bases, V lost 0 bases, and 10 bases had no gene match. Here the CDR3 DNA reads TGTGCCAGCAGCTTAGCTCCCCCATCGGGGGGGCCCACAGATACGCAGTATTTT. It encodes CASSLAPPSGGPTDTQYF.

The rearrangement joins TRBV5-1 to TRBJ1-1; D unresolved. Trimming cost V 4 bases and J 7 bases, with 14 bases left between them. The germline V gene encodes CDR1 SGHRS and CDR2 YFSETQ. The CDR3 consists of 13 residues. CDR3 sequence reads: CASSPPDGLEAFF. CDR3 nucleotides: TGCGCCAGCAGCCCACCCGACGGCCTTGAAGCTTTCTTT.